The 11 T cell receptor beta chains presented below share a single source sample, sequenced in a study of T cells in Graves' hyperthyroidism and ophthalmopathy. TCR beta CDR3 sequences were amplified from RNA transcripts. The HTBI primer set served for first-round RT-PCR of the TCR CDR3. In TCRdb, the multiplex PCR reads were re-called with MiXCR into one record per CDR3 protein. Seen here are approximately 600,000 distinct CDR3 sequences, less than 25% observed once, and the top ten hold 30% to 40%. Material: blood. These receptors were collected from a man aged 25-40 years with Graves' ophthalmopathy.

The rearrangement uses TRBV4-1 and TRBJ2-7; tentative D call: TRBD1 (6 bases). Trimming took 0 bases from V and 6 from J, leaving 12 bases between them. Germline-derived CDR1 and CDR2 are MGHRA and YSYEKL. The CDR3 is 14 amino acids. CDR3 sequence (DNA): TGCGCCAGCAGCCAAGATAGGGGCAGGGGCGAGCAGTACTTC. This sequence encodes CASSQDRGRGEQYF.

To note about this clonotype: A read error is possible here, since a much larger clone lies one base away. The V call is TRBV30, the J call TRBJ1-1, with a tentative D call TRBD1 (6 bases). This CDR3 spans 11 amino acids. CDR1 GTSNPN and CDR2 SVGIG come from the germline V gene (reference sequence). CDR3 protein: CACTGNTKAFF. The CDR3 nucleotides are TGTGCCTGCACAGGGAACACTAAAGCTTTCTTT. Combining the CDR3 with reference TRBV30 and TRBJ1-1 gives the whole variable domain SQTIHQWPATLVQPVGSPLSLECTVEGTSNPNLYWYRQAAGRGLQLLFYSVGIGQISSEVPQNLSASRPQDRQFILSSKKLLLSDSGFYLCACTGNTKAFFGQGTRLTVV.

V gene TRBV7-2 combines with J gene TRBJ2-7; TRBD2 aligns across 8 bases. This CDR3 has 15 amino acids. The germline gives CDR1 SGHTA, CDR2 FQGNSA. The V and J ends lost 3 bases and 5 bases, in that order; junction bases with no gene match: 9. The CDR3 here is CASSLQGLEYHEQYF. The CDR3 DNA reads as TGTGCCAGCAGCTTGCAGGGACTAGAGTATCACGAGCAGTACTTC.

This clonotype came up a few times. CDR3 nucleotides: TGTGCCAGCAGCTTGGTACAGGGGCACGGGGAGCTGTTTTTT. It specifies CASSLVQGHGELFF. The gene calls are TRBV5-6 and TRBJ2-2; 7 bases fit TRBD1. This CDR3 spans 14 amino acids. The germline V gene encodes CDR1 SGHDT and CDR2 YYEEEE. V shed 0 bases and J 7 bases; nucleotides not matched to a gene: 3.

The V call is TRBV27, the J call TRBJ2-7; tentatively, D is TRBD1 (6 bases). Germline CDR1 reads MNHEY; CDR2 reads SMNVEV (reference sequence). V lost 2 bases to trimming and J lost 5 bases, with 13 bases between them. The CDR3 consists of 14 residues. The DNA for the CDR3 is TGTGCCAGCAGTTTACAGGGGCTTGTACACGAGCAGTACTTC. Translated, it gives CASSLQGLVHEQYF.

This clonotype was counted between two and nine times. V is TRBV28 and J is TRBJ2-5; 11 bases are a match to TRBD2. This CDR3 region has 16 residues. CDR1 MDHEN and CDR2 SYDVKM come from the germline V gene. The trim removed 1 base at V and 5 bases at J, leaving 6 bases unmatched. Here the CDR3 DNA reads TGTGCCAGCAGTTTATCAACTAGCGGGAGTGATGAGACCCAGTACTTC. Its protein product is CASSLSTSGSDETQYF.

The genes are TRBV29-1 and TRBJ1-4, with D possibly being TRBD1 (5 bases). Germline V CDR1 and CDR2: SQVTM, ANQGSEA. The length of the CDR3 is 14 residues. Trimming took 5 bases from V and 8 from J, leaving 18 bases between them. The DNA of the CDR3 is TGCAGCGTTCTACAGGCTCCCTCGGGGGAAAAACTGTTTTTT. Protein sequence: CSVLQAPSGEKLFF.

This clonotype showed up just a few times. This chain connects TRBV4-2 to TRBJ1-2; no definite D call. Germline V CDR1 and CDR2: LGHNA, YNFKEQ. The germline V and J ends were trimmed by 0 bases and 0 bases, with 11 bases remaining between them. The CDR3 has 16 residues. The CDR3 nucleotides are TGTGCCAGCAGCCAAGAAATCGCGGTTGCTAACTATGGCTACACCTTC. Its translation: CASSQEIAVANYGYTF.

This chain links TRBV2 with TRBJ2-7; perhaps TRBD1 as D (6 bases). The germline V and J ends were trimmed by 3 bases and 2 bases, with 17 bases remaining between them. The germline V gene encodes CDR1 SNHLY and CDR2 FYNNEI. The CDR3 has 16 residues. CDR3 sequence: CASSEPGTPATYEQYF. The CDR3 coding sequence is TGTGCCAGCAGTGAGCCCGGGACACCAGCCACCTACGAGCAGTACTTC. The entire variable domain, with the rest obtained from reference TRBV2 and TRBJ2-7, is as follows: EPEVTQTPSHQVTQMGQEVILRCVPISNHLYFYWYRQILGQKVEFLVSFYNNEISEKSEIFDDQFSVERPDGSNFTLKIRSTKLEDSAMYFCASSEPGTPATYEQYFGPGTRLTVT.

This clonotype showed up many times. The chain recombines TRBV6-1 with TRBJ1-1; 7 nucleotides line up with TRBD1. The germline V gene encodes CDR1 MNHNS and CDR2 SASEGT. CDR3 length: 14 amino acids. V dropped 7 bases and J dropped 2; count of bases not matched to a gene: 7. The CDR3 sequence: CASNLGQSNTEAFF. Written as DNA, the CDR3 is TGTGCCAGCAACCTGGGACAGAGCAACACTGAAGCTTTCTTT.

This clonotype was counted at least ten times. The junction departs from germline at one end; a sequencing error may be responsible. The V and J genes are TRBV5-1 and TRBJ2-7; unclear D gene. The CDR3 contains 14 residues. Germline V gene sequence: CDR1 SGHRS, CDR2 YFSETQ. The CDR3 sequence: CASSLGRGDYEQYF. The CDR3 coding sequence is TGTGCCAGCAGTTTAGGCCGTGGGGACTACGAGCAGTACTTC.